A single sample gave rise to the 10 T cell receptor beta chains below, sequenced in a study of blood T cell repertoires in COVID-19. Assay: immunoSEQ multiplex PCR; the TCRdb copy retains only in-frame clones and omits some. This sample has roughly 250,000 clones, with around nine tenths found just once. The sequenced material came from peripheral blood. The receptor source for this set is a woman between 35 and 50 years old who had recovered from COVID-19.

The chain uses TRBV28 and TRBJ2-7, with a possible D match to TRBD2 (5 bases). The germline gives CDR1 MDHEN, CDR2 SYDVKM. V was cut by 2 bases and J by 3 bases, with 11 bases left in between. The CDR3 contains 14 residues. The CDR3 region has the DNA TGTGCCAGCAGTTTAGTGGGTAGCGACTACGAGCAGTACTTC. The encoded protein is CASSLVGSDYEQYF.

V is TRBV19 and J is TRBJ1-3; a weak D match, TRBD1 (5 bases). This CDR3 is 18 amino acids long. The germline CDR1 and CDR2 sequences are LNHDA and SQIVND (reference sequence). The V gene lost 3 bases and the J gene lost 0 bases, with 18 bases spanning the gap. The CDR3 region has the DNA TGTGCCAGTAGTATCCGACAGCTTGGGTCCTTCTCTGGAAACACCATATATTTT. Its protein is CASSIRQLGSFSGNTIYF.

V usage is TRBV27 and J usage is TRBJ1-2; D may be TRBD1 (5 bases). Germline V gene lookup returns CDR1 MNHEY and CDR2 SMNVEV (reference sequence). This CDR3 has 17 residues. Trimming removed 8 bases at V and 8 bases at J, with 30 bases between. The CDR3 DNA is TGTGCCAGCCGGGGGGGGGTGGGGGGTCTCAATTACCGAGGCTACACCTTC. It yields the protein CASRGGVGGLNYRGYTF.

The chain employs TRBV6-5 and TRBJ2-1; 10 bases map to TRBD2. Per germline, CDR1 MNHEY and CDR2 SVGAGI. Unmatched junction bases numbered 4, after V lost 2 bases and J lost 6 bases. CDR3 size: 15 residues. The DNA for the CDR3 is TGTGCCAGCAGTTACAAGCGGGAGGGCCCCAATGAGCAGTTCTTC. The encoded protein is CASSYKREGPNEQFF.

The J gene is TRBJ2-3, the V gene TRBV5-6; 7 bases line up with TRBD2. Germline lookup yields CDR1 SGHDT and CDR2 YYEEEE. The CDR3 extends over 14 amino acids. J gave up 2 bases and V 4 bases, and 4 bases lay outside the gene matches. The CDR3 DNA reads TGTGCCAGCAGCCTCGGGGGGTACACAGATACGCAGTATTTT. This gives the protein CASSLGGYTDTQYF.

The chain combines TRBV5-1 with TRBJ2-7, with 9 nucleotides matching TRBD1. From germline, CDR1 is SGHRS and CDR2 YFSETQ. This CDR3 is built from 15 residues. V was pared by 4 bases and J by 4 bases, with 9 bases of the junction left unmatched. Here the CDR3 DNA reads TGCGCCAGCAGCCGCCCTGGACAGGGGACTTACGAGCAGTACTTC. This sequence encodes CASSRPGQGTYEQYF.

The chain uses TRBV5-1 and TRBJ1-2; maybe TRBD1 (6 bases). Between the trimmed V and J ends, which lost 4 bases and 1 base, there was a span of 11 bases. Germline assignment: CDR1 SGHRS and CDR2 YFSETQ. This CDR3 is 14 amino acids long. CDR3 coding DNA: TGCGCCAGCAGCCTACTGGACAGTAACTATGGCTACACCTTC. As protein: CASSLLDSNYGYTF.

This rearrangement joins TRBV27 to TRBJ1-6, with D perhaps matching TRBD1 (6 bases). CDR1 MNHEY and CDR2 SMNVEV come from the germline V gene (reference sequence). CDR3 length: 16 amino acids. V was pared by 4 bases and J by 0 bases, with 10 bases between. CDR3 region: CASSSRGTSYNSPLHF. CDR3 DNA: TGTGCCAGCAGTTCCAGGGGTACCTCCTATAATTCACCCCTCCACTTT.

The chain carries TRBV11-3 and TRBJ1-1; TRBD1 is a possible D gene (6 bases). Trimming took 5 bases from V and 1 from J, leaving 20 bases between them. CDR3 length: 17 amino acids. Germline loops: CDR1 SGHNT, CDR2 YENEEA. The CDR3: CASSNTPGVGWNTEAFF. CDR3 sequence (DNA): TGTGCCAGCAGCAACACGCCAGGGGTTGGATGGAACACTGAAGCTTTCTTT.

Details on this clone: An end of the junction does not agree with germline; a read error may underlie this. The chain couples TRBV7-2 to TRBJ2-1; 12 nucleotides match TRBD2. Per germline, CDR1 SGHTA and CDR2 FQGNSA. The CDR3 loop spans 15 amino acids. CDR3 DNA sequence: TGTGCCAGCAGCTTTGATTTCACTAGCGGGGGGAGTCGGGTCTTC. Protein: CASSFDFTSGGSRVF.